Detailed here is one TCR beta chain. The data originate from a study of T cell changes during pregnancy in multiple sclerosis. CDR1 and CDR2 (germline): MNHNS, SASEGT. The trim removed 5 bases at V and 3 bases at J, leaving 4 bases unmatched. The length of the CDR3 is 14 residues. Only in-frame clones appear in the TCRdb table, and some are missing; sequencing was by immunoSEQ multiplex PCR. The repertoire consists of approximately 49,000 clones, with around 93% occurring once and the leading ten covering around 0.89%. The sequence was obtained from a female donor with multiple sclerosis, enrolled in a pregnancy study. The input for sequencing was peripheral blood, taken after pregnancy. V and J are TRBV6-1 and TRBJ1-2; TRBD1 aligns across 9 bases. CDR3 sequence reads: CASSSGTGYYGYTF. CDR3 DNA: TGTGCCAGCAGTTCCGGGACAGGGTACTATGGCTACACCTTC.